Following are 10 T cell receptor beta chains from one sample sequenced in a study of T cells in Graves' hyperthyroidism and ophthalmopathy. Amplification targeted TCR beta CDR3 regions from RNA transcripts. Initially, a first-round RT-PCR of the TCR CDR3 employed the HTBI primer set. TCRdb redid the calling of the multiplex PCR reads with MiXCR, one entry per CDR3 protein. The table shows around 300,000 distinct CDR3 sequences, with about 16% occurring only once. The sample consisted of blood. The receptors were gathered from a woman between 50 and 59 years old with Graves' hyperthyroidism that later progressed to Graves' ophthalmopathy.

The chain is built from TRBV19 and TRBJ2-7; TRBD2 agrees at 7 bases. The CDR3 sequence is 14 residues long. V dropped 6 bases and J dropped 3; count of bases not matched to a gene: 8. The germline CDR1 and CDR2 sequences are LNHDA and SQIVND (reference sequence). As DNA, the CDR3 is TGTGCCAGTAGGCAAAGCGGGGCGGGCTACGAGCAGTACTTC. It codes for CASRQSGAGYEQYF.

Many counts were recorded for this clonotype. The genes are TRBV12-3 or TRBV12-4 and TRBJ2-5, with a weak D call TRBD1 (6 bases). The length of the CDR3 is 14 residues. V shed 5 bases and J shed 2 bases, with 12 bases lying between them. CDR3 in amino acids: CASSMTGRQETQYF. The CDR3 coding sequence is TGTGCCAGCAGTATGACAGGCCGTCAAGAGACCCAGTACTTC.

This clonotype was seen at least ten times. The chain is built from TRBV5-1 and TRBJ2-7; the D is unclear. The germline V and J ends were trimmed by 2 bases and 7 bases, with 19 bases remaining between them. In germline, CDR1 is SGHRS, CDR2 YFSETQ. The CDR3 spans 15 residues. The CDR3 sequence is CASSFVGPDTGEQYF. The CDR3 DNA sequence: TGCGCCAGCAGCTTCGTAGGGCCTGACACCGGGGAGCAGTACTTC.

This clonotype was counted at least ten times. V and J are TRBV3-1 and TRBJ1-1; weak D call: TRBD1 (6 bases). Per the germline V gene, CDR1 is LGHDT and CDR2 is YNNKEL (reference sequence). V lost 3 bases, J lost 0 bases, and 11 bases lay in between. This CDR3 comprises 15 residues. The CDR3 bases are TGTGCCAGCAGCCACAGGGGAATCATGAACACTGAAGCTTTCTTT. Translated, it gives CASSHRGIMNTEAFF.

CDR3 DNA sequence: TGTGCCACCAGTGATTTTCCCTCTCTGACTAGCGGGAGGCGTGTTTGGACCGGGGAGCTGTTTTTT. This translates into CATSDFPSLTSGRRVWTGELFF. The rearrangement joins TRBV24-1 to TRBJ2-2; 13 bases map to TRBD2. The CDR3 runs 22 residues. V gave up 1 base and J gave up 5 bases; unmatched junction bases: 18. CDR1 and CDR2 from the germline V gene are KGHDR and SFDVKD.

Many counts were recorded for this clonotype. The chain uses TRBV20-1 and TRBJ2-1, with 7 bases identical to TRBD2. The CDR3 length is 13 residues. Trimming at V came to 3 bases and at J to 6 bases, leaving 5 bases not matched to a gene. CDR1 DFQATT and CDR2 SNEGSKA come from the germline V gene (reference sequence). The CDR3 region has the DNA TGCAGTGCTAGTGGGGACTATCCCAATGAGCAGTTCTTC. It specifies CSASGDYPNEQFF.

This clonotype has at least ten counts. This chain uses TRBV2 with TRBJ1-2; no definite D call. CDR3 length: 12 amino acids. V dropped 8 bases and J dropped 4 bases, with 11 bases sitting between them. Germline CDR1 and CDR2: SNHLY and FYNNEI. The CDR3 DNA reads TGTGCCAGCGGACGAACTCCCTATGGCTACACCTTC. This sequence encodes CASGRTPYGYTF. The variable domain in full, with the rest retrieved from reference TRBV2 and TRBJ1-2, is EPEVTQTPSHQVTQMGQEVILRCVPISNHLYFYWYRQILGQKVEFLVSFYNNEISEKSEIFDDQFSVERPDGSNFTLKIRSTKLEDSAMYFCASGRTPYGYTFGSGTRLTVV.

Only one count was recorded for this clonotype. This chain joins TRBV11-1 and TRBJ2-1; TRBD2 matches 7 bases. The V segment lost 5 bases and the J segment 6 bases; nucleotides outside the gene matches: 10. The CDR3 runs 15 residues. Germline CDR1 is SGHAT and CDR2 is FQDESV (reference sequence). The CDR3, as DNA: TGTGCCAGCAGCCACGGGCGGGAGTGGGTCAATGAGCAGTTCTTC. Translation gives CASSHGREWVNEQFF. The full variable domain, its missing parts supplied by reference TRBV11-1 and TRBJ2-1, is EAEVAQSPRYKITEKSQAVAFWCDPISGHATLYWYRQILGQGPELLVQFQDESVVDDSQLPKDRFSAERLKGVDSTLKIQPAELGDSAMYLCASSHGREWVNEQFFGPGTRLTVL.

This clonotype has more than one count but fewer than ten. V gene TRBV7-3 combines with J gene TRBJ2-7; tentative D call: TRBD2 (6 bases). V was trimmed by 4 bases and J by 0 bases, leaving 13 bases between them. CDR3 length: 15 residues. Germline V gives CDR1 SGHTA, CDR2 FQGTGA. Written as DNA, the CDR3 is TGTGCCAGCAGCTCGCTAGCGCCTAGCTCCTACGAGCAGTACTTC. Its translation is CASSSLAPSSYEQYF.

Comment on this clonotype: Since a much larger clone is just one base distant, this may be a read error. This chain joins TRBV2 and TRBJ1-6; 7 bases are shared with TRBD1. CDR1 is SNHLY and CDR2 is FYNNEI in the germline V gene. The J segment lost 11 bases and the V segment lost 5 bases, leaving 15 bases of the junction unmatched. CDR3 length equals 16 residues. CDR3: CASSHRPGQSDPPLHF. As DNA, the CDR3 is TGTGCCAGCAGTCACCGGCCGGGACAGTCGGATCCACCCCTCCACTTT.